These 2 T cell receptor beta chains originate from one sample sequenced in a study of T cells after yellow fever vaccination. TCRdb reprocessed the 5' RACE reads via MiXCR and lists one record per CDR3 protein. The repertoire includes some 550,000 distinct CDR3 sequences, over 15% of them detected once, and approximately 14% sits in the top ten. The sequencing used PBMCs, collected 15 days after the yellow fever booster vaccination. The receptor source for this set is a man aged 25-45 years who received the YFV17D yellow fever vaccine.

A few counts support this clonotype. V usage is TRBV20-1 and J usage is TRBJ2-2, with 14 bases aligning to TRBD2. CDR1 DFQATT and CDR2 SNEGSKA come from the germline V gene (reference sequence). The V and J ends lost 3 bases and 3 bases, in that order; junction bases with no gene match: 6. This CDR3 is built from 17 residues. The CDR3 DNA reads TGCAGTGCTAGTTACGGGACTAGCGGGGGCGACACCGGGGAGCTGTTTTTT. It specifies CSASYGTSGGDTGELFF.

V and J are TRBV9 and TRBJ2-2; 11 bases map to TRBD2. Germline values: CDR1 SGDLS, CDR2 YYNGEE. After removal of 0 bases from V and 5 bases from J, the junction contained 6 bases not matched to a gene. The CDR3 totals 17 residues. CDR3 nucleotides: TGTGCCAGCAGCGTAGAACTAGCGGGAGAAAGGACCGGGGAGCTGTTTTTT. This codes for CASSVELAGERTGELFF.